Below, 14 T cell receptor beta chains from the same sample are listed, as sequenced in a study of PD-L1 blockade in urothelial cancer. TCRdb's copy holds only in-frame clones and misses some; the assay was immunoSEQ multiplex PCR. The sample carries 50,000 or so clones, approximately 80% recorded once. Sequencing was performed on PBMCs, taken around atezolizumab (anti-PD-L1) treatment. The receptor set was obtained from a man between 65 and 79 years old with urothelial cancer.

J is TRBJ1-2 and V is TRBV5-1; 9 nucleotides match TRBD1. There are 19 residues in the CDR3. With 2 bases clipped from V and 4 bases from J, the junction kept 18 bases outside the gene matches. CDR1 and CDR2 (germline): SGHRS, YFSETQ. The CDR3: CASSFTGGQGVRSAYGYTF. CDR3 coding DNA: TGCGCCAGCAGCTTTACAGGGGGCCAGGGGGTCCGATCAGCCTATGGCTACACCTTC.

This clone was found once. The rearrangement uses TRBV19 and TRBJ2-7, with a possible D match to TRBD1 (6 bases). From germline, CDR1 is LNHDA and CDR2 SQIVND (reference sequence). CDR3 length: 14 amino acids. Between the trimmed V and J ends, which lost 8 bases and 4 bases, there was a span of 18 bases. The CDR3 DNA reads TGTGCCAGTGCGAGAGAGGGGGTATCGTACGAGCAGTACTTC. Translation: CASAREGVSYEQYF.

This rearrangement joins TRBV11-2 to TRBJ2-5, with a possible D match to TRBD1 (6 bases). Germline V gene sequence: CDR1 SGHAT, CDR2 FQNNGV. This CDR3 has 13 amino acids. V shed 5 bases and J shed 5 bases, with 12 bases lying between them. CDR3 residues: CASSPGRGETQYF. CDR3 in DNA: TGTGCCAGCAGCCCCGGTAGGGGGGAGACCCAGTACTTC.

The chain employs TRBV9 and TRBJ1-2; 8 nucleotides agree with TRBD1. V trimming: 3 bases; J trimming: 4 bases; junction bases outside the gene matches: 2. The germline V gene encodes CDR1 SGDLS and CDR2 YYNGEE. The CDR3 loop spans 13 amino acids. CDR3 DNA: TGTGCCAGCAGCGCGACAGGGGTCTATGGCTACACCTTC. Protein sequence: CASSATGVYGYTF.

The genes are TRBV5-4 and TRBJ1-1; 8 positions match TRBD1. Germline lookup yields CDR1 SGHNT and CDR2 YYREEE (reference sequence). The CDR3 is 15 residues long. V shed 1 base and J 5 bases; nucleotides not matched to a gene: 7. Written as DNA, the CDR3 is TGTGCCAGCAGCTTGAACAGGGGGGTTTGGACTGAAGCTTTCTTT. Residues: CASSLNRGVWTEAFF.

The chain joins TRBV4-2 to TRBJ2-1, with D hard to call. Trimming removed 0 bases at V and 12 bases at J, with 12 bases between. CDR1 is LGHNA, CDR2 YNFKEQ, per germline. CDR3 length: 13 amino acids. The CDR3 loop is CASSQEVLRVQFF. For the CDR3, the DNA is TGTGCCAGCAGCCAAGAAGTACTTCGGGTGCAGTTCTTC.

The chain has TRBV9 and TRBJ2-3; TRBD1 agrees at 8 bases. Looked up from germline, CDR1 is SGDLS and CDR2 is YYNGEE. The CDR3 has 15 amino acids. With V trimmed by 4 bases and J by 6 bases, 10 bases remained unmatched. CDR3 sequence: CASSSADRGRDTQYF. As DNA, the CDR3 is TGTGCCAGCAGCTCAGCTGACAGGGGACGTGATACGCAGTATTTT.

A remark on this clone: Other nucleotide sequences in the sample specify the same CDR3. The V call is TRBV7-6, the J call TRBJ1-5, with D hard to call. V gave up 1 base and J gave up 3 bases, with 10 bases separating them. CDR1 and CDR2 (germline): SGHVS, FNYEAQ. The CDR3 length is 15 residues. The CDR3 DNA reads as TGTGCCAGCAGCTTAGAGGAGGGTTTCAATCAGCCCCAGCATTTT. Its protein product is CASSLEEGFNQPQHF.

J is TRBJ2-1 and V is TRBV19, with 8 positions matching TRBD2. CDR3 length equals 16 residues. J lost 0 bases, V lost 3 bases, and 4 bases had no gene match. Germline V CDR1 and CDR2: LNHDA, SQIVND (reference sequence). The CDR3: CASSISGKSSYNEQFF. In DNA, the CDR3 is TGTGCCAGTAGTATTAGCGGGAAGAGCTCCTACAATGAGCAGTTCTTC.

V is TRBV7-2 and J is TRBJ2-1; TRBD2 matches 10 bases. J lost 3 bases, V lost 5 bases, and 4 bases had no gene match. The germline V gene has CDR1 SGHTA and CDR2 FQGNSA. CDR3 length equals 15 residues. The CDR3 sequence is CASSALAGGYNEQFF. The CDR3 DNA is TGTGCCAGCAGCGCGTTAGCGGGAGGCTACAATGAGCAGTTCTTC.

This chain uses TRBV14 with TRBJ2-3, with TRBD1 matching over 9 bases. Germline V gene sequence: CDR1 SGHDN, CDR2 FVKESK. This CDR3 comprises 15 residues. V lost 4 bases, J lost 2 bases, and 4 bases stayed unmatched. CDR3 residues: CASSRRTGVTDTQYF. CDR3 DNA: TGTGCCAGCAGCCGCCGGACAGGGGTCACAGATACGCAGTATTTT.

This clone was counted once. The V and J genes are TRBV6-1 and TRBJ1-1, with D tentatively TRBD1 (5 bases). Germline CDR1 reads MNHNS; CDR2 reads SASEGT. The V end was cut by 8 bases, the J end by 8 bases, with 18 bases between. CDR3 length equals 13 residues. The CDR3 protein is CASWVRNGGEAFF. The CDR3 bases are TGTGCCAGCTGGGTCCGAAACGGGGGAGAAGCTTTCTTT.

The chain joins TRBV6-1 to TRBJ2-1; 12 positions agree with TRBD2. The CDR3 spans 15 residues. Per the germline V gene, CDR1 is MNHNS and CDR2 is SASEGT. Germline trimming cut 6 bases from V and 6 bases from J; bases unmatched to any gene: 6. The CDR3 region is CASSSLAGGFNEQFF. Written as DNA, the CDR3 is TGTGCCAGCAGCTCGCTAGCGGGAGGGTTCAATGAGCAGTTCTTC.

This clone was recorded only once. This chain links TRBV5-5 with TRBJ2-7, with D perhaps TRBD1 (6 bases). This CDR3 is built from 14 residues. Germline CDR1 and CDR2: SGHKS and YYEKEE (reference sequence). V was cut by 7 bases and J by 3 bases, with 17 bases left in between. The CDR3 DNA follows: TGTGCCAGCGCCTCCTCAGGGGAAAACTACGAGCAGTACTTC. Translated, it gives CASASSGENYEQYF.